The subject of this entry is one T cell receptor beta chain. This clone was picked up one time. Its antigen has not been determined. Within one base of it there is no much larger clone, and no base qualities were kept. This entry comes from a study of control samples from healthy donors and cancer patients (dated by TCRdb to the early 2020s). Receptors were amplified or captured by the immunoSEQ multiplex PCR assay. TCRdb re-hosts the immuneACCESS table, in-frame sequences only. Its copies lack some clones; in the studies checked, an unresolved V gene accounts for under half of them, and the cause for the rest is not known. The table for this sample lists roughly 74,000 clones; approximately 94% of them were counted only once. 4.5% to 5.5% of the sample lies in the top ten. The germline V gene gives CDR1 as MDHEN and CDR2 as SYDVKM. The CDR3 numbers 15 residues from cysteine through phenylalanine. Just CDR3 DNA is preserved here, 45 bases in frame from base 1. V gives up 2 bases and J gives up 6 bases, and the segment between their germline ends measures 14 bases.

The receptor's source is a woman under 30 in good health. The specimen was blood. The sequence is built from TRBV28 and TRBJ1-5, with the D gene not clear enough to name. The CDR3 protein sequence reads: CASSLNGVPGQPQHF. The DNA sequence is as follows: TGTGCCAGCAGTTTAAACGGGGTACCGGGTCAGCCCCAGCATTTT.